The source of this T cell receptor (beta chain) is a study of glioma-infiltrating T cells (dated by TCRdb to 2015 to 2016). For context, the study as a whole: Low-grade gliomas were represented by WHO grade II oligodendrogliomas or astrocytomas, and glioblastomas were represented by WHO grade IV tumors that were sampled at initial rather than recurrent diagnosis. Before surgery, glioma patients were given dexamethasone for six or fewer days. The sequencing target for blood libraries was roughly 4- to 11-fold coverage of 950,000 to 1,000,000 peripheral T cells. The paired cohort was made up of three low-grade glioma patients, eight or nine primary glioblastoma patients and three non-glioma patients who contributed non-neoplastic brain tissue. The study sequenced TCR alpha- and beta-chain repertoires from glioma tissue, from non-neoplastic brain tissue and from matched peripheral blood mononuclear cells. To measure how far tissue and blood T-cell populations diverged, each tissue-infiltrating repertoire was compared against the peripheral blood repertoire of the same patient.

TCR alpha and beta CDR3 regions were amplified with the iRepertoire nested amplicon-rescue multiplex PCR (arm-PCR) platform from RNA. For one-step reverse transcription and amplification, roughly 100-450 ng of tissue mRNA or PBMC total RNA was used as input. Following bead purification, Illumina adapters were added by a secondary multiplex PCR, and the libraries were gel-purified between 200 and 400 bp. Demultiplexing relied on internal 6-nucleotide barcodes carried by the libraries. Sequencing of the libraries was done on an Illumina MiSeq using 2x220 or 2x250 nucleotide paired-end reads. The authors processed their data as follows. FLASH 1.2.11 was used to merge paired reads, and BWA-MEM then aligned the reads to the GRCh37 human genome before TRA and TRB reads were extracted. An IMGT-derived reference of cassette sequences and CDR3 motifs, with pseudogenes included, was used for V and J assignment. Three-frame translation of reads was performed, and productive CDR3s were defined as those with a C...FGXG motif and no stop codons. A clonotype was defined as a unique combination of a V-J cassette pair and a CDR3 amino acid sequence. Reads were filtered by Hamming distance, with the threshold set by the sequence error rate of each sample in mapped regions. Clones were called with MiXCR by TCRdb after fastp trimmed the public reads at Q25, and only in-frame beta chains were retained. Every CDR3 protein is listed once, alongside the most common genes and DNA of its rows. TCRdb assigned the V and J calls; the authors' analysis was not used. The sample includes around 350,000 distinct CDR3 sequences, with about 40% observed a single time. The ten largest clones capture approximately 12% of the sample.

This clonotype was recorded many times. There is no known antigen for this receptor. No qualities accompany the bases; no much larger clone lies one base away. The CDR3 covers 12 residues, taking in both the cysteine and the phenylalanine. The read is trimmed to its CDR3 DNA, 36 bases read in frame from base 1. V is pared back by 5 bases and J by 1 base, with 5 bases lying between the germline termini. The germline V gene supplies CDR1 MNHNS and CDR2 SASEGT. General conclusions and limits of the study: In non-neoplastic patients, VJ-independent divergence between tissue and blood fell below expectation, whereas in all gliomas, and especially in low-grade gliomas, the divergence rose above expectation. The group comparisons were based on small numbers of patients: three non-neoplastic, three low-grade glioma and several glioblastoma patients. Very few CDR3 sequences were found to be shared between tissue and blood, and this scarcity was attributed to high CDR3 diversity and limited sampling. A signature set of shared blood CDR3 motifs marked patients with low tissue-blood divergence and was depleted in highly divergent patients.

Surgical brain or tumor specimens were cryofrozen in liquid nitrogen immediately after resection, and peripheral blood cells were collected concurrently. In this chain, TRBV6-1 is recombined with TRBJ1-2, with the D gene too uncertain to name. Source material: glioma tissue, nonneoplastic brain tissue, or PBMCs (not recorded which). The TCR comes from a human donor with low-grade glioma or glioblastoma, undergoing nonglioma brain surgery, or in good health (not recorded which). The CDR3 in this case is CASSPVNYGYTF. The sequenced DNA is TGTGCCAGCAGTCCGGTTAACTATGGCTACACCTTC.